This TCR beta chain was sequenced during a study of cytomegalovirus exposure and HLA in healthy donors. Amplification used 60 Vbeta primers and 13 Jbeta primers. TCRdb keeps only in-frame clones here, not all; method: immunoSEQ multiplex PCR. The table records tens of thousands of clones, around nine tenths of them present only once. Germline loops: CDR1 MNHEY, CDR2 SMNVEV (reference sequence). CDR3 length: 15 residues. Trimming pared 6 bases from V and 5 bases from J, leaving 14 bases between. Sequenced material: PBMCs. The sequence was collected from a woman aged 18 to 35 in good health and CMV-seronegative. The rearrangement links TRBV27 to TRBJ2-6; maybe TRBD2 (5 bases). CDR3 bases: TGTGCCAGCAGCCCAGGAGGCCTGCGGGCCAACGTCCTGACTTTC. Residues: CASSPGGLRANVLTF.